The source of this TCR beta chain is a study of CD8+ T cells in alopecia areata (dated by TCRdb to 2016 to 2019). For context, the study as a whole: Treated patients were enrolled in an open-label pilot trial of oral tofacitinib at 5 to 10 mg twice daily for moderate-to-severe alopecia areata. Patients received tofacitinib for 6 to 18 months and were then followed off drug for 6 months to check for delayed response and recurrence. The SALT score, which quantifies the percentage of affected scalp surface area, was used to measure disease severity in treated patients. High-throughput TCRbeta sequencing was used to examine T cell clonal expansion in alopecia areata in both the C3H/HeJ mouse model and human patients. In humans, TCRbeta sequencing was performed on scalp tissue and on sorted CD4+ and CD8+ peripheral blood T cells from healthy controls and from patients with patchy or totalis/universalis alopecia areata. Tofacitinib-treated patients had biopsies at baseline and at 4 and 24 weeks of treatment, with a later scalp biopsy in several patients. Scalp clonality was compared among normal scalp (n=4), patchy alopecia areata scalp (n=8), and alopecia totalis/universalis scalp (n=8). RNA was obtained with the PAXgene miRNA kit for fixed scalp, the miRNeasy kit for PBMCs, and the RNeasy kit for mouse skin. TCRbeta CDR3 regions were amplified by immunoSEQ multiplex PCR using 35 Vbeta forward and 13 Jbeta reverse primers.

This clone was seen more than once but under ten times. Its antigen is still unknown. No base quality information exists; no much larger clone differs at one position. The intended sense of this specimen's time point label: 20 to 30 weeks on oral tofacitinib. According to the study, the label for this sample's treatment or condition signals: oral pan-JAK inhibitor, 5-10 mg twice daily. Peripheral blood and lesional scalp punch biopsies were obtained from patients with alopecia areata. PBMCs were isolated by density centrifugation and stained for CD3, CD4 and CD8, and CD4+ and CD8+ T cells were sorted on a FACSAria. What the research found in general, with its limitations: Compared with mice, TCR sequences shared between patients were less clear, possibly partly because of HLA diversity across the patient population. Compared with normal scalp, lesional scalp, particularly in alopecia totalis/universalis, had higher clonality and more expanded CD8+ clones, which suggests antigenic drive. Resident alphabeta T cells in normal human skin are also sequenced, complicating scalp TCR repertoire analysis, unlike mouse skin dominated by gammadelta T cells. Many expanded lesional clones were found to persist in scalp and blood during tofacitinib treatment, and relapse after treatment cessation may be partly explained by this persistence. With tofacitinib, both scalp clonality and the number of expanded CD8+ clones among the top 100 scalp clones went down significantly. Because the treated cohort was small and had just a single nonresponder, larger studies are needed to establish links between baseline CD8+ expansion and response.

Measured from the cysteine to the phenylalanine, the CDR3 is 14 residues long. The entry retains the CDR3 DNA only, 42 bases that are in frame from base 1. V is pared back by 7 bases and J by 2 bases, with 13 bases lying between the germline termini. CDR1 and CDR2, per the germline V gene, are SNHLY and FYNNEI. Library preparation employed the immunoSEQ multiplex PCR assay. RNA was extracted from all samples and reverse transcribed into cDNA, which served as template for TCR sequencing. SuperScript III was used to make first-strand cDNA, primed with a 2:1 mix of oligo-dT and random hexamers. A synthetic immune receptor repertoire was used to gauge amplification bias, and whatever bias remained was removed computationally. The authors processed their data as follows. Raw reads were preprocessed to remove errors, and CDR3 was defined according to IMGT conventions as the region from the conserved cysteine to phenylalanine. Clonality was computed as 1 minus the Shannon entropy, with the entropy normalized by log2 of the number of productive unique TCRs. Whether each scalp clone was CD4 or CD8 was inferred by checking scalp TCRbeta sequences against the CD4 and CD8 repertoires from sorted blood. This immuneACCESS table, as held by TCRdb, lists in-frame sequences with V and J called but not all clones. Of the missing ones, under half trace to an unresolved V gene in checked studies; the others have no known cause. Clonal size and the V and J genes are those of that table, whereas D and trimming came from the DNA. This sample has 100,000 to 120,000 clones in its table, and 56% of those were observed once. About 3.2% of the sample is in the top ten clones.

The receptor chain draws on TRBV2 and TRBJ2-3; TRBD2 is a possible D gene, resting on 5 matching bases. The source material was CD4+ T cells sorted from blood, sampled at week 24, from a patient treated with tofacitinib. The sequence was collected from a human donor with alopecia areata. The encoded CDR3 is CASTITGYTDTQYF. In nucleotides, the sequence is TGTGCCAGCACGATTACGGGATACACAGATACGCAGTATTTT.